The clone carrying this TCR beta chain has just a few counts. Other DNA sequences of this sample code for an identical CDR3. This specimen comes from a study of blood T cell repertoires in COVID-19. TCRdb keeps only in-frame clones here, not all; method: immunoSEQ multiplex PCR. The sample consists of roughly 250,000 clones, approximately 78% of them appearing once. CDR3 size: 13 residues. Germline CDR1 and CDR2: SQVTM and ANQGSEA. V lost 4 bases to trimming and J lost 5 bases; unmatched junction nucleotides: 5. This TCR was recovered from a woman in her fifties or sixties with active or convalescent COVID-19. The chain combines TRBV29-1 with TRBJ1-2; 9 bases fit TRBD1. Material for sequencing was peripheral blood. The CDR3: CSVVGQGVYGYTF. In DNA, the CDR3 is TGCAGCGTTGTGGGACAGGGTGTATATGGCTACACCTTC.